These 30 T cell receptor beta chains were sequenced from one sample in a study of blood T cell repertoires in COVID-19. The data were produced by immunoSEQ multiplex PCR, yet TCRdb's version contains in-frame clones alone and is incomplete. The repertoire includes about 210,000 clones, over 70% of them detected once, and approximately 7.2% sits in the top ten. The sequencing sample was made of peripheral blood. These receptor sequences come from a woman in her 70s with acute or convalescent COVID-19.

This clone was seen just once. As DNA, the CDR3 is TGTGCCAGTAGATCCGGGACAGTGACCAATTCACCCCTCCACTTT. Translating gives CASRSGTVTNSPLHF. The gene calls are TRBV19 and TRBJ1-6; 7 bases line up with TRBD1. The ends lost 6 bases at V and 7 bases at J; junction bases unmatched: 9. CDR1 and CDR2 (germline): LNHDA, SQIVND (reference sequence). CDR3 length: 15 amino acids.

V usage is TRBV2 and J usage is TRBJ1-2, with TRBD1 matching over 8 bases. Trimming removed 9 bases from V and 6 bases from J; junction bases left unmatched: 6. CDR1 is SNHLY and CDR2 is FYNNEI in the germline V gene. The CDR3 consists of 12 residues. CDR3 sequence: CASYGQGDGYTF. As DNA, the CDR3 is TGTGCCAGTTATGGACAGGGTGATGGCTACACCTTC.

Only one count was recorded for this clone. The CDR3 region has the DNA TGTGCCAGCAGCCGACAGATTGAAGCTTTCTTT. Protein sequence: CASSRQIEAFF. The chain recombines TRBV11-2 with TRBJ1-1; TRBD1 is a possible D gene (5 bases). V lost 5 bases, J lost 7 bases, and 8 bases lay in between. The CDR3 is 11 amino acids. Germline V gives CDR1 SGHAT, CDR2 FQNNGV.

The chain joins TRBV4-2 to TRBJ2-5, with TRBD2 matching 8 bases. Unmatched junction bases numbered 7, after V lost 2 bases and J lost 2 bases. CDR1 LGHNA and CDR2 YNFKEQ come from the germline V gene. The CDR3 length is 16 residues. The CDR3 loop is CASSQNRGGQQETQYF. The CDR3 nucleotides read TGTGCCAGCAGCCAAAACCGGGGGGGCCAACAAGAGACCCAGTACTTC.

This clone was seen a handful of times. V and J are TRBV2 and TRBJ1-6; no definite D call. Trimming removed 8 bases from V and 10 bases from J, with 21 bases in between. CDR3 size: 15 residues. Germline CDR1 reads SNHLY; CDR2 reads FYNNEI. Here the CDR3 reads CASLGNPGVGSPLHF. Here the CDR3 DNA reads TGTGCCAGCCTCGGAAATCCCGGGGTTGGGTCACCCCTCCACTTT. The complete variable domain, with remaining parts taken from reference TRBV2 and TRBJ1-6, reads EPEVTQTPSHQVTQMGQEVILRCVPISNHLYFYWYRQILGQKVEFLVSFYNNEISEKSEIFDDQFSVERPDGSNFTLKIRSTKLEDSAMYFCASLGNPGVGSPLHFGNGTRLTVT.

V gene TRBV6-5 combines with J gene TRBJ2-1; TRBD1 agrees at 7 bases. CDR3 length: 13 amino acids. Germline trimming cut 10 bases from V and 4 bases from J; bases unmatched to any gene: 7. Germline CDR1 and CDR2: MNHEY and SVGAGI. The DNA of the CDR3 is TGTGCCACCCTCGGGACAGTGTACAATGAGCAGTTCTTC. It translates to CATLGTVYNEQFF.

CDR3 sequence reads: CASSLNLGAADTQYF. CDR3 nucleotides: TGTGCCAGCAGCCTCAACTTAGGGGCAGCAGATACGCAGTATTTT. The genes are TRBV7-2 and TRBJ2-3, with D possibly TRBD1 on 5 matching bases. Between the trimmed V and J ends, which lost 5 bases and 4 bases, there was a span of 16 bases. The germline V gene has CDR1 SGHTA and CDR2 FQGNSA. There are 15 residues in the CDR3.

The V gene is TRBV2, the J gene TRBJ2-1, with D maybe TRBD2 (5 bases). The CDR3 sequence is 14 residues long. Trimming removed 4 bases from V and 3 bases from J, with 10 bases in between. Looked up from germline, CDR1 is SNHLY and CDR2 is FYNNEI. The CDR3 nucleotides are TGTGCCAGCAGTGTGGCTAGCTTCTACAATGAGCAGTTCTTC. Its translation is CASSVASFYNEQFF.

The V gene is TRBV6-2 or TRBV6-3, the J gene TRBJ1-2, with D possibly TRBD1 on 6 matching bases. V was clipped by 9 bases and J by 2 bases, with 16 bases between them. CDR1 and CDR2 (germline): MNHEY, SVGEGT. The CDR3 loop spans 14 amino acids. DNA of the CDR3: TGTGCCAGTAGTCGACAGGTTCGGAACTATGGCTACACCTTC. This encodes CASSRQVRNYGYTF.

This clone was detected once. This sequence joins TRBV7-2 and TRBJ2-5; D is ambiguous. Deletions cut 2 bases from V and 5 bases from J, with 9 bases between. This CDR3 contains 13 residues. The germline V gene encodes CDR1 SGHTA and CDR2 FQGNSA. Written as DNA, the CDR3 is TGTGCCAGCAGCTTAACCACCCGGGAGACCCAGTACTTC. Translation gives CASSLTTRETQYF.

Worth noting for this clone: Germline and junction disagree at one end, which may indicate a read error. The chain is built from TRBV7-3 and TRBJ2-2, with 9 bases aligning to TRBD2. Germline V gives CDR1 SGHTA, CDR2 FQGTGA. The CDR3 contains 17 residues. The CDR3 loop is CASSPRSASGNPGELFF. The CDR3 DNA is TGTGCCAGCAGCCCCCGGTCGGCTAGCGGGAACCCCGGGGAGCTGTTTTTT. Drawing the rest from reference TRBV7-3 and TRBJ2-2, the complete variable domain is GAGVSQTPSNKVTEKGKYVELRCDPISGHTALYWYRQSLGQGPEFLIYFQGTGAADDSGLPNDRFFAVRPEGSVSTLKIQRTERGDSAVYLCASSPRSASGNPGELFFGEGSRLTVL.

The chain links TRBV6-1 to TRBJ2-3; TRBD1 is a possible D gene (6 bases). Germline V gene lookup returns CDR1 MNHNS and CDR2 SASEGT. Trimming shortened V by 1 base and J by 0 bases, and 8 bases separated the two germline ends. The CDR3 length is 15 residues. For the CDR3, the DNA is TGTGCCAGCAGTGAAGAGGACAGTAGCACAGATACGCAGTATTTT. As protein: CASSEEDSSTDTQYF.

V usage is TRBV7-6 and J usage is TRBJ2-5; TRBD1 aligns across 7 bases. Germline trimming cut 5 bases from V and 4 bases from J; bases unmatched to any gene: 10. This CDR3 comprises 15 residues. Germline V gene data show CDR1 as SGHVS and CDR2 as FNYEAQ. The CDR3 here is CASSPIVSGGETQYF. In DNA form, the CDR3 reads TGTGCCAGCAGCCCTATTGTCTCAGGGGGAGAGACCCAGTACTTC. The full variable domain, with the rest looked up from reference TRBV7-6 and TRBJ2-5, is GAGVSQSPRYKVTKRGQDVALRCDPISGHVSLYWYRQALGQGPEFLTYFNYEAQQDKSGLPNDRFSAERPEGSISTLTIQRTEQRDSAMYRCASSPIVSGGETQYFGPGTRLLVL.

The chain uses TRBV6-1 and TRBJ2-4; the D gene is possibly TRBD1 (7 bases). Trimming took 2 bases from V and 5 from J, leaving 16 bases between them. The germline V gene has CDR1 MNHNS and CDR2 SASEGT. CDR3 size: 16 residues. CDR3 in amino acids: CASSEFRGATENIQYF. CDR3 bases: TGTGCCAGCAGTGAATTCAGGGGGGCAACCGAAAACATTCAGTACTTC.

This clone was seen a handful of times. The gene calls are TRBV7-2 and TRBJ2-3, with 13 positions matching TRBD2. V lost 5 bases to trimming and J lost 6 bases; unmatched junction nucleotides: 8. From germline, CDR1 is SGHTA and CDR2 FQGNSA. The CDR3 consists of 16 residues. This CDR3 is CASSRTSGGGADTQYF. The CDR3 nucleotides read TGTGCCAGCAGCCGCACTAGCGGGGGGGGAGCTGATACGCAGTATTTT.

Points on this clone: The CDR3 end shows no conserved phenylalanine or tryptophan, and so a read error is likely. It is unclear where the CDR3 begins or ends on the DNA, so no DNA is shown, and the CDR3 is as TCRdb lists it. The chain couples TRBV1 to TRBJ2-6; TRBD2 reflects the table's D call only, with no check against the DNA. TRBV1 is designated a pseudogene. Including both end residues, the CDR3 is 10 amino acids long. This CDR3 is CTSSHPAGGR.

The chain links TRBV7-3 to TRBJ2-7, with D maybe TRBD1 (6 bases). V lost 2 bases and J lost 6, with 11 bases in between. Germline V lookup: CDR1 SGHTA, CDR2 FQGTGA. This CDR3 contains 13 residues. CDR3 region: CASSLARGGEQYF. In DNA form, the CDR3 reads TGTGCCAGCAGCTTAGCCAGGGGCGGCGAGCAGTACTTC.

This sequence joins TRBV6-5 and TRBJ1-2, with a possible D match to TRBD1 (6 bases). The CDR3 is 14 residues long. V lost 6 bases, J lost 5 bases, and 16 bases lay in between. The germline CDR1 and CDR2 sequences are MNHEY and SVGAGI. The CDR3: CASSPGRTGYGYTF. The CDR3 DNA follows: TGTGCCAGCAGCCCAGGGCGAACAGGGTATGGCTACACCTTC.

The genes are TRBV7-9 and TRBJ2-5, with TRBD2 matching 9 bases. Germline values: CDR1 SEHNR, CDR2 FQNEAQ (reference sequence). J lost 5 bases, V lost 7 bases, and 8 bases had no gene match. The CDR3 extends over 14 amino acids. The CDR3: CASKGGGAGETQYF. For the CDR3, the DNA is TGTGCCAGCAAGGGCGGGGGGGCCGGTGAGACCCAGTACTTC.

CDR3 protein: CASSPPGTGFMKTQYF. In DNA, the CDR3 is TGTGCCAGCAGTCCACCGGGGACAGGGTTTATGAAGACCCAGTACTTC. The V call is TRBV28, the J call TRBJ2-5; 9 bases are a match to TRBD1. The germline gives CDR1 MDHEN, CDR2 SYDVKM. V lost 5 bases, J lost 6 bases, and 13 bases stayed unmatched. This CDR3 spans 16 amino acids.

The chain uses TRBV6-2 or TRBV6-3 and TRBJ2-5, with D possibly being TRBD2 (6 bases). The germline gives CDR1 MNHEY, CDR2 SVGEGT. Trimming removed 3 bases from V and 7 bases from J, with 12 bases in between. CDR3 length equals 13 residues. The chain's CDR3 is CASSYPGVGTQYF. In DNA, the CDR3 is TGTGCCAGCAGTTATCCGGGAGTTGGGACCCAGTACTTC.

The chain joins TRBV5-5 to TRBJ1-6; D call uncertain. The germline V gene has CDR1 SGHKS and CDR2 YYEKEE (reference sequence). Trimming shortened V by 4 bases and J by 10 bases, and 21 bases separated the two germline ends. The CDR3 consists of 16 residues. Here the CDR3 reads CASSGGKAELRSPLHF. For the CDR3, the DNA is TGTGCCAGCAGCGGAGGCAAGGCAGAGTTACGATCACCCCTCCACTTT.

The table lists this clone with a few counts. The V and J genes are TRBV20-1 and TRBJ2-7; D may be TRBD1 (5 bases). Germline CDR1 reads DFQATT; CDR2 reads SNEGSKA (reference sequence). The V gene lost 3 bases and the J gene lost 0 bases, with 15 bases spanning the gap. The CDR3 consists of 15 residues. The CDR3 is CSASLAGLSSYEQYF. In DNA form, the CDR3 reads TGCAGTGCTAGTTTGGCAGGGCTAAGCTCCTACGAGCAGTACTTC.

This clone has a handful of counts. The chain links TRBV15 to TRBJ2-5, with D perhaps matching TRBD1 (5 bases). CDR3 length equals 13 residues. CDR1 and CDR2 from the germline V gene are LNHNV and YYDKDF (reference sequence). Trimming removed 0 bases from V and 4 bases from J, with 6 bases in between. In nucleotides, the CDR3 is TGTGCCACCAGCAGAGAGCAGGGAGAGACCCAGTACTTC. It specifies CATSREQGETQYF. The full variable domain, rest sourced from reference TRBV15 and TRBJ2-5, is DAMVIQNPRYQVTQFGKPVTLSCSQTLNHNVMYWYQQKSSQAPKLLFHYYDKDFNNEADTPDNFQSRRPNTSFCFLDIRSPGLGDTAMYLCATSREQGETQYFGPGTRLLVL.

The chain links TRBV5-1 to TRBJ2-3, with TRBD2 identical over 11 bases. CDR1 and CDR2 from the germline V gene are SGHRS and YFSETQ. The V gene end was trimmed by 5 bases and the J gene end by 2 bases; junction bases not matched to a gene: 10. The CDR3 loop spans 17 amino acids. Here the CDR3 DNA reads TGCGCCAGCAGTACGGGACTAGCGGCCCAAACCACAGATACGCAGTATTTT. Its protein product is CASSTGLAAQTTDTQYF.

V gene TRBV11-3 combines with J gene TRBJ2-2; possible D gene TRBD2, 7 bases. Germline V lookup: CDR1 SGHNT, CDR2 YENEEA. The CDR3 is 14 residues long. V lost 7 bases and J lost 7, with 16 bases in between. CDR3 DNA sequence: TGTGCCAGCAAAGCTTCGGGGGGCGGCGGGGAGCTGTTTTTT. It yields the protein CASKASGGGGELFF.

The gene calls are TRBV20-1 and TRBJ2-3; 12 bases line up with TRBD1. The germline V gene encodes CDR1 DFQATT and CDR2 SNEGSKA (reference sequence). CDR3 length: 20 residues. V dropped 3 bases and J dropped 5; count of bases not matched to a gene: 21. The chain's CDR3 is CSASPRTALSGTGGEDTQYF. DNA of the CDR3: TGCAGTGCTAGTCCACGAACAGCCCTCAGCGGGACAGGGGGCGAAGATACGCAGTATTTT.

In its sample, this clone was seen a few times. V is TRBV5-5 and J is TRBJ2-7; 11 nucleotides agree with TRBD1. CDR1 and CDR2 (germline): SGHKS, YYEKEE (reference sequence). The CDR3 has 15 residues. J gave up 5 bases and V 5 bases, and 9 bases lay outside the gene matches. CDR3 sequence: CASRSAGQGVDEQYF. CDR3 bases: TGTGCCAGCAGGTCGGCGGGACAGGGGGTAGACGAGCAGTACTTC.

The chain carries TRBV7-2 and TRBJ2-7; 9 bases line up with TRBD1. V trimming: 6 bases; J trimming: 4 bases; junction bases outside the gene matches: 10. This CDR3 contains 15 residues. Germline CDR1 is SGHTA and CDR2 is FQGNSA. CDR3 in DNA: TGTGCCAGCAGAGAGGACAGGGGAAATTTTTACGAGCAGTACTTC. Its protein is CASREDRGNFYEQYF.

This clone was counted a single time. The rearrangement links TRBV5-8 to TRBJ1-5; D gene unclear. The CDR3 covers 14 residues. Per the germline V gene, CDR1 is SGHTS and CDR2 is YDEGEE. Trimming took 6 bases from V and 1 from J, leaving 11 bases between them. The CDR3 DNA reads TGTGCCAGCATACGCGATAGAAGCAATCAGCCCCAGCATTTT. Amino acid sequence: CASIRDRSNQPQHF. Combining the CDR3 with reference TRBV5-8 and TRBJ1-5 gives the whole variable domain EAGVTQSPTHLIKTRGQQATLRCSPISGHTSVYWYQQALGLGLQFLLWYDEGEERNRGNFPPRFSGRQFPNYSSELNVNALELEDSALYLCASIRDRSNQPQHFGDGTRLSIL.